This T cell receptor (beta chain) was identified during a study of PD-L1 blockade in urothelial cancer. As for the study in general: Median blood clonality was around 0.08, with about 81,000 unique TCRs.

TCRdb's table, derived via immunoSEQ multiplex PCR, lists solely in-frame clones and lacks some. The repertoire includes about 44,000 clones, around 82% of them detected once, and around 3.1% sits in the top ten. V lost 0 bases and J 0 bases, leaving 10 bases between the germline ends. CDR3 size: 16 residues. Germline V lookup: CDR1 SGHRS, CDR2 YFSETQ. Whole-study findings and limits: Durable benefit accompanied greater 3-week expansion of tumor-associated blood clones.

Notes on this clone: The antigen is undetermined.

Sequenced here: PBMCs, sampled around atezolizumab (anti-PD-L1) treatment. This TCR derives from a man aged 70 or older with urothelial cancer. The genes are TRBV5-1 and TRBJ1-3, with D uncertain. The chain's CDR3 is CASSLGGSGSGNTIYF. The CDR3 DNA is TGCGCCAGCAGCTTGGGAGGGTCGGGCTCTGGAAACACCATATATTTT.